This T cell receptor beta chain emerged from a study of a mutant IDH1 vaccine in newly diagnosed glioma. Stated time point: baseline, week 1 (first vaccination visit). The treatment here: pre-vaccination baseline after standard-of-care therapy. The assay was immunoSEQ multiplex PCR, and TCRdb's table has in-frame clones only and misses some. This sample has about 63,000 clones; 83% occur once, and the top ten carry about 4.8%. The CDR3 extends over 14 amino acids. V dropped 0 bases and J dropped 7; count of bases not matched to a gene: 4. The germline V gene has CDR1 SGHRS and CDR2 YFSETQ. This specimen was peripheral blood mononuclear cells (PBMCs), taken from a glioma patient treated with radiotherapy, temozolomide or both. The chain carries TRBV5-1 and TRBJ2-1; TRBD1 matches 7 bases. The sequence derives from a woman between 18 and 29 years old with glioma. Some clones in this sample may be carry-over from other donors' samples. In nucleotides, the CDR3 is TGCGCCAGCAGCTTGGCCGCAGGGGGAAATGAGCAGTTCTTC. Residues: CASSLAAGGNEQFF.